These 9 T cell receptor beta chains were all obtained from the same sample, sequenced in a study of cytomegalovirus exposure and HLA in healthy donors. The PCR contained 60 Vbeta and 13 Jbeta primers. Profiling relied on immunoSEQ multiplex PCR, and the TCRdb table lists in-frame clones only, not all of them. The table has 100,000 to 150,000 clones, approximately 64% seen once; the top ten hold less than 2.5%. Sequences were obtained from PBMCs. These receptors were taken from a woman in her thirties or forties in good health and CMV-seronegative.

This chain uses TRBV29-1 with TRBJ1-1; tentatively, D is TRBD1 (6 bases). V lost 1 base and J lost 0, with 9 bases in between. Germline V gives CDR1 SQVTM, CDR2 ANQGSEA. The CDR3 totals 14 residues. The chain's CDR3 is CSVEGQGLNTEAFF. The DNA of the CDR3 is TGCAGCGTTGAAGGGCAGGGGCTGAACACTGAAGCTTTCTTT. The full variable domain, completed using reference TRBV29-1 and TRBJ1-1, is SAVISQKPSRDICQRGTSLTIQCQVDSQVTMMFWYRQQPGQSLTLIATANQGSEATYESGFVIDKFPISRPNLTFSTLTVSNMSPEDSSIYLCSVEGQGLNTEAFFGQGTRLTVV.

The chain links TRBV21-1 to TRBJ1-5; the table names TRBD1, a call not compared with the DNA. TRBV21-1 is given as a pseudogene. This CDR3 comprises 15 residues. The CDR3 here is CASSKQVYSNQPQHF. The DNA for the CDR3 is TGTGCCAGCAGCAAACAGGTCTATAGCAATCAGCCCCAGCATTTT.

The rearrangement uses TRBV7-2 and TRBJ1-4; the match to TRBD1 covers 9 bases. CDR1 is SGHTA, CDR2 FQGNSA, per germline. The CDR3 is 15 amino acids. V dropped 5 bases and J dropped 8; count of bases not matched to a gene: 9. The CDR3 nucleotides read TGTGCCAGCAGCCAACAGACAGGGGGTGGCGAAAAACTGTTTTTT. Its protein product is CASSQQTGGGEKLFF.

This clone occurred once. This sequence joins TRBV5-1 and TRBJ2-6; 10 bases map to TRBD1. This CDR3 spans 17 amino acids. The V and J ends lost 3 bases and 0 bases, in that order; junction bases with no gene match: 3. Germline lookup yields CDR1 SGHRS and CDR2 YFSETQ. CDR3 DNA: TGCGCCAGCAGCTCGGGACAGGGGATCTCTGGGGCCAACGTCCTGACTTTC. It encodes CASSSGQGISGANVLTF.

This clone was found once. At the DNA level, this CDR3 is encoded by other sequences in the same sample as well. The chain is built from TRBV19 and TRBJ1-2, with a tentative D call TRBD1 (6 bases). Germline values: CDR1 LNHDA, CDR2 SQIVND (reference sequence). V lost 8 bases to trimming and J lost 3 bases, with 13 bases between them. CDR3 size: 13 residues. The CDR3 DNA reads TGTGCCAGTGGTAGAGGGGGGGACTATGGCTACACCTTC. Its translation is CASGRGGDYGYTF.

The chain carries TRBV4-3 and TRBJ2-7, with unresolved D. Trimming left V 0 bases short and J 6 bases short, with 9 bases between. The CDR3 has 13 amino acids. Germline loops: CDR1 LGHNA, CDR2 YSLEER. The CDR3 nucleotides are TGCGCCAGCAGCCAAGATCGAGGCGCCGAGCAGTACTTC. Its translation is CASSQDRGAEQYF.

V is TRBV11-2 and J is TRBJ2-1; 12 nucleotides line up with TRBD1. J was trimmed by 4 bases and V by 1 base; bases with no gene match: 8. This CDR3 is 18 amino acids long. Germline lookup yields CDR1 SGHAT and CDR2 FQNNGV. CDR3 residues: CASSLVGTGGRDYNEQFF. CDR3 nucleotide sequence: TGTGCCAGCAGCTTAGTAGGGACAGGGGGCAGGGATTACAATGAGCAGTTCTTC.

The rearrangement joins TRBV6-6 to TRBJ2-3, with a tentative D call TRBD2 (6 bases). Trimming cost V 6 bases and J 1 base, with 14 bases left between them. Per the germline V gene, CDR1 is MNHNY and CDR2 is SVGAGI (reference sequence). The CDR3 is made up of 15 amino acids. Written as DNA, the CDR3 is TGTGCCAGCAGCCACCGGGGGTATGGCACAGATACGCAGTATTTT. It encodes CASSHRGYGTDTQYF.

This clone occurred a few times. The V and J genes are TRBV19 and TRBJ1-1; 7 nucleotides match TRBD1. Germline V gene lookup returns CDR1 LNHDA and CDR2 SQIVND (reference sequence). V was clipped by 1 base and J by 0 bases; unmatched bases: 8. There are 17 residues in the CDR3. The CDR3 is CASSIVPGRGMNTEAFF. The CDR3 nucleotides read TGTGCCAGTAGTATAGTCCCCGGCAGGGGGATGAACACTGAAGCTTTCTTT.